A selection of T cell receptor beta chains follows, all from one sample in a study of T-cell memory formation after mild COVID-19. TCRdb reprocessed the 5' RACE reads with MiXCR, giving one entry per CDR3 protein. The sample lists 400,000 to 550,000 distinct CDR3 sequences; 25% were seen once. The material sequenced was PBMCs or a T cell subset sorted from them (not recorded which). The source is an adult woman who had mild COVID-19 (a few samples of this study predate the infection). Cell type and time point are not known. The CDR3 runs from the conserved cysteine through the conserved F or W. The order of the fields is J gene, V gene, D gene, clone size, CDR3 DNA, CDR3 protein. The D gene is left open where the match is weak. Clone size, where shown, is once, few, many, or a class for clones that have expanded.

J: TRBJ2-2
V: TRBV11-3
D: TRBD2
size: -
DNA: TGTGCCAGCAGCCAAAGCGGGGGGAACACCGGGGAGCTGTTTTTT
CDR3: CASSQSGGNTGELFF

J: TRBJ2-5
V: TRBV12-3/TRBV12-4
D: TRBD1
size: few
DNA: TGTGCCAGCAGTTTTGACAGGGGGCACCAAGAGACCCAGTACTTC
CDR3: CASSFDRGHQETQYF

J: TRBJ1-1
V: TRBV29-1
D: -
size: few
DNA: TGCAGCACCCGGAGACAGTACACTGAAGCTTTCTTT
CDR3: CSTRRQYTEAFF

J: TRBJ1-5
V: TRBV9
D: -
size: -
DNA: TGTGCCAGCAGCGTAAGCCCGAATCAGCCCCAGCATTTT
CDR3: CASSVSPNQPQHF

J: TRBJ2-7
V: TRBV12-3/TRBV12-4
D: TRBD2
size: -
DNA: TGTGCCAGCAGTCAAACGTCCTTAGCGGGGGCTCAGAGGGAGCAGTACTTC
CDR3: CASSQTSLAGAQREQYF

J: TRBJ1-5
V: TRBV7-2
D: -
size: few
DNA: TGTGCCAGCAGCTTCAGAGGGGGAGAACAGCCCCAGCATTTT
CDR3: CASSFRGGEQPQHF

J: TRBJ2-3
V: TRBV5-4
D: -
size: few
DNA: TGTGCCAGCAGCGTAATCAAGGGTGGAGCAGATACGCAGTATTTT
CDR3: CASSVIKGGADTQYF

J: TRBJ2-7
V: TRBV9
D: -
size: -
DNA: TGTGCCAGCAGCGACGACCACGAGCAGTACTTC
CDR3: CASSDDHEQYF

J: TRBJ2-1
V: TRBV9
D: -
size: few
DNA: TGTGCCAGCAGCGCAAACCTTGACGGATACAATGAGCAGTTCTTC
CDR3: CASSANLDGYNEQFF

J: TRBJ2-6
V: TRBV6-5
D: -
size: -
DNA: TGTGCCAGCAGTTCGCGGACCACCCCGGGCTCTGGGGCCAACGTCCTGACTTTC
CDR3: CASSSRTTPGSGANVLTF

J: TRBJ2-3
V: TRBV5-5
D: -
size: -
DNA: TGTGCCAGCAGCTCCCGGGACACAACCACAGATACGCAGTATTTT
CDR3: CASSSRDTTTDTQYF

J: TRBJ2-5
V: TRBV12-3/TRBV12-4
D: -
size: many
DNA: TGTGCCAGCAGTCCGATGTACCAAGAGACCCAGTACTTC
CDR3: CASSPMYQETQYF

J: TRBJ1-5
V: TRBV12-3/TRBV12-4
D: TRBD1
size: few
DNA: TGTGCCAGCGGACAGGGTCTGGATCAGCCCCAGCATTTT
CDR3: CASGQGLDQPQHF

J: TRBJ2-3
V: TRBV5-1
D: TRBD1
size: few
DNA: TGCGCCAGCAGCCCGCCGGGACAGAGAGCCAATACGCAGTATTTT
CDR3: CASSPPGQRANTQYF

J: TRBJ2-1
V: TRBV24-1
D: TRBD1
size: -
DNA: TGTGCCGCAGCTACAGGGGGCCTGGGCTCCTACAATGAGCAGTTCTTC
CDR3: CAAATGGLGSYNEQFF

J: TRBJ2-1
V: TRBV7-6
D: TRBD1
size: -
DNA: TGTGCCAGCAGCTCGGGACAGGGGATCCGTTCTGAGCAGTTCTTC
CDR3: CASSSGQGIRSEQFF